This T cell receptor (beta chain) was documented in a study of blood T cell repertoires in COVID-19. At the level of the study: Nucleic acid was either cDNA or gDNA, and it came from T cells, B-cell-depleted T cells, or PBMCs.

Profiling relied on immunoSEQ multiplex PCR, and the TCRdb table lists in-frame clones only, not all of them. Here the sample spans under 60,000 clones, roughly 89% being singletons. The V gene lost 5 bases and the J gene lost 0 bases, with 5 bases spanning the gap. The CDR3 runs to 13 residues. In this sample, this clone turned up once. This receptor was taken from a woman of 80 years or more with acute or convalescent COVID-19. The sample comprised peripheral blood. The chain recombines TRBV12-3 or TRBV12-4 with TRBJ2-1; D gene uncertain. CDR3 sequence (DNA): TGTGCCAGCAGTAGGAGCTCCTACAATGAGCAGTTCTTC. Protein: CASSRSSYNEQFF.